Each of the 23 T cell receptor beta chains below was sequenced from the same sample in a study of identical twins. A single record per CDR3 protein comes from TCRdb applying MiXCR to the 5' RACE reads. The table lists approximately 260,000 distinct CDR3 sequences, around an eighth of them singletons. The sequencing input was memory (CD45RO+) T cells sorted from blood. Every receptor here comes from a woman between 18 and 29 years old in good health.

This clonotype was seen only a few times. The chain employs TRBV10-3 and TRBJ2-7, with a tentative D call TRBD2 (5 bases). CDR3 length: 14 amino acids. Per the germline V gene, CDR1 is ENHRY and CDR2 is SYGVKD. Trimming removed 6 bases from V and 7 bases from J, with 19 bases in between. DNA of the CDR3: TGTGCCATCAGGAATATAGCGCTCGAAGGGGAGCAGTACTTC. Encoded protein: CAIRNIALEGEQYF.

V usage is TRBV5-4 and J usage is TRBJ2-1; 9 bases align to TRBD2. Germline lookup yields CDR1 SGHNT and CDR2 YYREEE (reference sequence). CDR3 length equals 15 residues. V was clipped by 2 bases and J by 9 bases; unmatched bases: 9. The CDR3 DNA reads TGTGCCAGCAGCTTCGGGGCGGGGGGGCATGGTGAGCAGTTCTTC. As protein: CASSFGAGGHGEQFF.

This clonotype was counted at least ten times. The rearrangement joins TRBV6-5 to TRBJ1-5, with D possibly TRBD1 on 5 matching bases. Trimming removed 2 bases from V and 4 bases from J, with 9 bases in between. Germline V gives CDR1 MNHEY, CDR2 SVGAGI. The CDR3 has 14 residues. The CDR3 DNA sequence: TGTGCCAGCAGTTACGGGCAGGGAAATCAGCCCCAGCATTTT. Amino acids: CASSYGQGNQPQHF.

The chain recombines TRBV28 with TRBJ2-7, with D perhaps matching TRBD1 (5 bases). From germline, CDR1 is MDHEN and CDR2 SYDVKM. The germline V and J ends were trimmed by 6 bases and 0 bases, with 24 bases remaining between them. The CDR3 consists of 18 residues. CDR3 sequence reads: CASSPAGKGGRTSYEQYF. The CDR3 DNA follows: TGTGCCAGCAGCCCGGCAGGGAAGGGCGGACGGACCTCCTACGAGCAGTACTTC.

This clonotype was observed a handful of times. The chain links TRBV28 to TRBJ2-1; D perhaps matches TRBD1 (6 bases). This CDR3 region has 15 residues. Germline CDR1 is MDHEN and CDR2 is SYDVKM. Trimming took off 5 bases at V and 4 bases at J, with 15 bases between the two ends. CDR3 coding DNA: TGTGCCAGCAGTCCACAGGGACGGTCGTACAATGAGCAGTTCTTC. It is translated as CASSPQGRSYNEQFF.

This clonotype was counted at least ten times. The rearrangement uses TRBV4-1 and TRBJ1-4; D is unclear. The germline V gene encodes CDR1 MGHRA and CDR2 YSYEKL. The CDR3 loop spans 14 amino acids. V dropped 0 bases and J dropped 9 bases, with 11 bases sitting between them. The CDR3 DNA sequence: TGCGCCAGCAGCCAAGATCGGAGAACCCAAAAACTGTTTTTT. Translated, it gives CASSQDRRTQKLFF.

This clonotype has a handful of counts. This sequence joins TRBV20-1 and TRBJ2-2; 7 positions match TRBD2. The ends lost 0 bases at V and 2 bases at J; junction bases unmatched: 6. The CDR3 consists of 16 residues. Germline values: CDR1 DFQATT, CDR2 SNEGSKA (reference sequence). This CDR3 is CSARDLRTRNTGELFF. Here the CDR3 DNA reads TGCAGTGCTAGAGACCTCCGGACTAGAAACACCGGGGAGCTGTTTTTT.

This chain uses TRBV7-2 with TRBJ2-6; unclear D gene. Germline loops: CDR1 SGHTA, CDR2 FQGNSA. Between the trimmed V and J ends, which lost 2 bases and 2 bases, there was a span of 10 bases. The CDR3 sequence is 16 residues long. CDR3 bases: TGTGCCAGCAGCTTACTGGATCCCCCTGGGGCCAACGTCCTGACTTTC. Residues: CASSLLDPPGANVLTF.

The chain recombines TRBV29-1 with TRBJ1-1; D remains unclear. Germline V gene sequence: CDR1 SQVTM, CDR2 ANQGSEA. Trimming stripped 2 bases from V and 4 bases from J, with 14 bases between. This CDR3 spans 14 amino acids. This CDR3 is CSVENRLSATEAFF. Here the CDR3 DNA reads TGCAGCGTTGAAAACCGCCTCTCAGCCACTGAAGCTTTCTTT. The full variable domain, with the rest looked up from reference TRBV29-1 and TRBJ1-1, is SAVISQKPSRDICQRGTSLTIQCQVDSQVTMMFWYRQQPGQSLTLIATANQGSEATYESGFVIDKFPISRPNLTFSTLTVSNMSPEDSSIYLCSVENRLSATEAFFGQGTRLTVV.

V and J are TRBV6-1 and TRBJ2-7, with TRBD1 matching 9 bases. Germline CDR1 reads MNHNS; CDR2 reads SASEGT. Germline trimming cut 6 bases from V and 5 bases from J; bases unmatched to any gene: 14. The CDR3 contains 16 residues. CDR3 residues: CASSPGTGMELDEQYF. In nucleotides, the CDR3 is TGTGCCAGCAGCCCCGGGACAGGGATGGAGCTGGACGAGCAGTACTTC.

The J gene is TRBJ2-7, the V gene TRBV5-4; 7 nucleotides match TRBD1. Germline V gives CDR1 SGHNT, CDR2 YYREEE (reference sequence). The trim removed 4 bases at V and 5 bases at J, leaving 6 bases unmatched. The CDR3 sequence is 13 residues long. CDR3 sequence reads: CASSLRDSNEQYF. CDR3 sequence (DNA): TGTGCCAGCAGCCTCAGGGACAGTAACGAGCAGTACTTC. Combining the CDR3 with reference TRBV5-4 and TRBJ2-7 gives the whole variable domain ETGVTQSPTHLIKTRGQQVTLRCSSQSGHNTVSWYQQALGQGPQFIFQYYREEENGRGNFPPRFSGLQFPNYSSELNVNALELDDSALYLCASSLRDSNEQYFGPGTRLTVT.

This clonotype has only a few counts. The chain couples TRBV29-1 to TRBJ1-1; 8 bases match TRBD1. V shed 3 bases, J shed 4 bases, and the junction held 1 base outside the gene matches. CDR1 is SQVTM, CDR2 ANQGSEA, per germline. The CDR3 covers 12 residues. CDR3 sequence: CSVDQGATEAFF. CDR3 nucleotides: TGCAGCGTTGATCAGGGGGCCACTGAAGCTTTCTTT.

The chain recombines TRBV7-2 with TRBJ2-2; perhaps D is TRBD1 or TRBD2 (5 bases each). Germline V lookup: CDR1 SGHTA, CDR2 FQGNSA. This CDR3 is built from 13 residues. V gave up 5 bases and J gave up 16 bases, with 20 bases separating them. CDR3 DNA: TGTGCCAGCAGCCTAGGGACGGCCGGCTCACCGTTTTTT. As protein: CASSLGTAGSPFF.

The CDR3 DNA sequence: TGTGCCAGCAGCCCCATCCCCGGCACCCAAGAGACCCAGTACTTC. Protein: CASSPIPGTQETQYF. V usage is TRBV9 and J usage is TRBJ2-5; D is ambiguous. V gave up 4 bases and J gave up 1 base, with 14 bases separating them. The CDR3 has 15 residues. Per germline, CDR1 SGDLS and CDR2 YYNGEE.

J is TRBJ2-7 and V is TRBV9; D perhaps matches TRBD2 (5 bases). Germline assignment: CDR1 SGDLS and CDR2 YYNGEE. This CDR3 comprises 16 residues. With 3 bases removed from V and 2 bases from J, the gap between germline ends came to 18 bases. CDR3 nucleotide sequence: TGTGCCAGCAGCGCACCCGAGAGGACTTTCCCCTACGAGCAGTACTTC. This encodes CASSAPERTFPYEQYF. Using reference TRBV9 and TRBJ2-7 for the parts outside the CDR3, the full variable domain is DSGVTQTPKHLITATGQRVTLRCSPRSGDLSVYWYQQSLDQGLQFLIQYYNGEERAKGNILERFSAQQFPDLHSELNLSSLELGDSALYFCASSAPERTFPYEQYFGPGTRLTVT.

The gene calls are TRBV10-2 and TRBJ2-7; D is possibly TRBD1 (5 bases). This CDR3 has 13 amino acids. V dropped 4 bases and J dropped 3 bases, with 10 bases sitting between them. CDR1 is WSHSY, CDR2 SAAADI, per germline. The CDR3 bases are TGCGCCAGCAGTGTGGCAGGGAACTACGAGCAGTACTTC. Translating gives CASSVAGNYEQYF.

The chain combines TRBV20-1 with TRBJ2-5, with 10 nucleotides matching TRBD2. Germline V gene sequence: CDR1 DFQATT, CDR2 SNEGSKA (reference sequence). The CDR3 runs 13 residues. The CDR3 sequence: CRPSGRVGETQYF. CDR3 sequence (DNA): TGCAGGCCAAGCGGGAGGGTCGGGGAGACCCAGTACTTC.

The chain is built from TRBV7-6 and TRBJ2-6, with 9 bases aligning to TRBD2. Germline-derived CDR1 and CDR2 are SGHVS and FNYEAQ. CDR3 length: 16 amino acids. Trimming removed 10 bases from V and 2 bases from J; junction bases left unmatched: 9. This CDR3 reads CATSGLAGTGANVLTF. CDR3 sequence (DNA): TGTGCCACCTCCGGTCTAGCGGGAACTGGGGCCAACGTCCTGACTTTC.

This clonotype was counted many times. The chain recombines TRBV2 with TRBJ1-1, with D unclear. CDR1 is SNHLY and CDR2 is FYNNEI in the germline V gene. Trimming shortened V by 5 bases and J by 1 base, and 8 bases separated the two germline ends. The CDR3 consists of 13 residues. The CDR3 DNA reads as TGTGCCAGCAGTCTTTTTAAGAACACTGAAGCTTTCTTT. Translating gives CASSLFKNTEAFF. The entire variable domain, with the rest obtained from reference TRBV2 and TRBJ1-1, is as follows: EPEVTQTPSHQVTQMGQEVILRCVPISNHLYFYWYRQILGQKVEFLVSFYNNEISEKSEIFDDQFSVERPDGSNFTLKIRSTKLEDSAMYFCASSLFKNTEAFFGQGTRLTVV.

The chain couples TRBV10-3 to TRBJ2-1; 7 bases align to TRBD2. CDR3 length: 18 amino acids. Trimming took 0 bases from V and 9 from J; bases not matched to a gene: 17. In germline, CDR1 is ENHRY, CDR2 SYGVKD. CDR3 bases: TGTGCCATCAGTGAGTCATTCGGGACTATCGGAGGGAGGGGTGAGCAGTTCTTC. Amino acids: CAISESFGTIGGRGEQFF.

In nucleotides, the CDR3 is TGTGCCTTCAGTTCCGGGACTAGCGGGACGGCCGGTCCCCAGACCCAGTACTTC. It encodes CAFSSGTSGTAGPQTQYF. V is TRBV12-3 or TRBV12-4 and J is TRBJ2-5, with 13 bases aligning to TRBD2. The junction had 21 bases not matched to a gene; V was cut back by 11 bases and J by 6 bases. This CDR3 has 18 residues.

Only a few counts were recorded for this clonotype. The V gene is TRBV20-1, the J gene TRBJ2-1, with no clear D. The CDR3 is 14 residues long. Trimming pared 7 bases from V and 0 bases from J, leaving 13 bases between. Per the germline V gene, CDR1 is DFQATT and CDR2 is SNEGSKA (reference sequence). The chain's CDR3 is CSVFGSSSYNEQFF. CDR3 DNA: TGCAGTGTCTTTGGGTCCAGCTCCTACAATGAGCAGTTCTTC.

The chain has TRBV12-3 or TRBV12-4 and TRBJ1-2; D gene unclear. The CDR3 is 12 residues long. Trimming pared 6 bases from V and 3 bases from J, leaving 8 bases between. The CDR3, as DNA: TGTGCCAGCAGCCAGAGAGACTATGGCTACACCTTC. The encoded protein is CASSQRDYGYTF.